The clone carrying this TCR beta chain was found a few times. Its antigen is as yet unknown. This sample was taken from a study of T-cell memory formation after mild COVID-19. The study's findings and limits: While clones contracting from day 15 to 85 were balanced between CD4 and CD8, later expanders leaned CD4+.

From the 5' RACE reads, TCRdb called clonotypes with MiXCR, one entry per CDR3 protein. This table holds 200,000 to 300,000 distinct CDR3 sequences, about 16% found once. V lost 0 bases to trimming and J lost 8 bases, with 8 bases between them. In germline, CDR1 is GTSNPN, CDR2 SVGIG (reference sequence). The CDR3 contains 12 residues. This receptor was obtained from an adult woman who had mild COVID-19 (a few samples of this study predate the infection). Cell type and time point are not known. The sample was PBMCs or a T cell subset sorted from them (not recorded which). This chain links TRBV30 with TRBJ1-3; no clear D gene. The CDR3 protein is CAWSVTMDTIYF. DNA for the CDR3: TGTGCCTGGAGTGTAACAATGGACACCATATATTTT.